Below, 21 T cell receptor beta chains from the same sample are listed, as sequenced in a study of CD8 T cells in Susac syndrome. RNA was extracted with the RNeasy kit, and a quantity of roughly 0.45 to 1 ug was reverse transcribed using random hexamers. A single record per CDR3 protein comes from TCRdb applying MiXCR to the immunoSEQ multiplex PCR reads. The table lists 100,000 to 150,000 distinct CDR3 sequences, around 94% of them singletons. Sequenced material: CD8+ T cells from PBMCs. These receptor sequences come from a human donor with Susac syndrome.

The gene calls are TRBV11-2 and TRBJ2-1; 13 nucleotides line up with TRBD2. The CDR3 is 18 residues long. V was clipped by 0 bases and J by 10 bases; unmatched bases: 12. CDR1 and CDR2 from the germline V gene are SGHAT and FQNNGV. DNA for the CDR3: TGTGCCAGCAGCTTAGATGGTGGGCCGGGACTAGCGGGGTCGGAGCAGTTCTTC. The encoded protein is CASSLDGGPGLAGSEQFF.

The rearrangement joins TRBV12-3 or TRBV12-4 to TRBJ2-5; tentative D call: TRBD1 (5 bases). V lost 3 bases and J 5 bases, leaving 16 bases between the germline ends. CDR3 length: 15 amino acids. In DNA, the CDR3 is TGTGCCAGCAGTTTTGGGCAGGGTCACGTTGAGACCCAGTACTTC. It is translated as CASSFGQGHVETQYF.

This clonotype has a handful of counts. The genes are TRBV12-3 or TRBV12-4 and TRBJ2-2; D unclear. V lost 5 bases to trimming and J lost 5 bases, with 6 bases between them. The CDR3 has 12 residues. The CDR3, as DNA: TGTGCCAGCAGTCCCCCTACCGGGGAGCTGTTTTTT. Its protein product is CASSPPTGELFF.

The V gene is TRBV6-4, the J gene TRBJ2-1; D is possibly TRBD2 (5 bases). V was clipped by 5 bases and J by 5 bases, with 10 bases between them. This CDR3 has 13 residues. CDR1 and CDR2 from the germline V gene are MRHNA and SNTAGT. The CDR3 DNA follows: TGTGCCAGCAGTCATGACTACAACAATGAGCAGTTCTTC. Protein product: CASSHDYNNEQFF.

The rearrangement links TRBV10-2 to TRBJ2-5, with TRBD2 matching over 7 bases. V gave up 2 bases and J gave up 2 bases; unmatched junction bases: 2. This CDR3 has 14 residues. The V gene's germline CDR1 is WSHSY and CDR2 SAAADI. The CDR3 loop reads CASSEAGVQETQYF. The CDR3 DNA follows: TGCGCCAGCAGTGAGGCGGGGGTTCAAGAGACCCAGTACTTC.

The gene calls are TRBV15 and TRBJ2-1, with D perhaps TRBD1 (5 bases). The CDR3 length is 16 residues. CDR1 is LNHNV, CDR2 YYDKDF, per germline (reference sequence). V lost 1 base to trimming and J lost 5 bases, with 15 bases between them. The CDR3 DNA reads TGTGCCACCAGCAGAGTGGGGCAGACGATGGACAATGAGCAGTTCTTC. Translation gives CATSRVGQTMDNEQFF.

The CDR3: CATSSGTGDNSPLHF. Here the CDR3 DNA reads TGTGCCACCAGCAGTGGGACAGGGGATAATTCACCCCTCCACTTT. The rearrangement joins TRBV15 to TRBJ1-6; 10 bases are a match to TRBD1. CDR3 length: 15 amino acids. CDR1 is LNHNV, CDR2 YYDKDF, per germline (reference sequence). J was trimmed by 5 bases and V by 3 bases; bases with no gene match: 1.

The rearrangement joins TRBV12-3 or TRBV12-4 to TRBJ2-2; TRBD2 is a possible D gene (6 bases). V dropped 7 bases and J dropped 4 bases, with 13 bases sitting between them. This CDR3 is 14 amino acids long. CDR3 DNA sequence: TGTGCCAGCATCTCGACTAGTACCACCGGGGAGCTGTTTTTT. This codes for CASISTSTTGELFF.

The gene calls are TRBV6-5 and TRBJ1-1; no reliable D call. The CDR3 totals 13 residues. V was cut by 2 bases and J by 0 bases, with 4 bases left in between. Per germline, CDR1 MNHEY and CDR2 SVGAGI. In DNA form, the CDR3 reads TGTGCCAGCAGTTACGGCATGAACACTGAAGCTTTCTTT. It codes for CASSYGMNTEAFF.

This clonotype came up once. The V call is TRBV20-1, the J call TRBJ2-3, with D hard to call. With 6 bases removed from V and 4 bases from J, the gap between germline ends came to 14 bases. Germline V gene lookup returns CDR1 DFQATT and CDR2 SNEGSKA (reference sequence). The CDR3 covers 13 residues. The CDR3: CSARQTDADTQYF. The CDR3 region has the DNA TGCAGTGCGAGGCAGACTGACGCAGATACGCAGTATTTT.

V usage is TRBV7-2 and J usage is TRBJ1-1; 7 nucleotides agree with TRBD1. After removal of 5 bases from V and 4 bases from J, the junction contained 10 bases not matched to a gene. CDR1 and CDR2 from the germline V gene are SGHTA and FQGNSA. The CDR3 extends over 15 amino acids. DNA for the CDR3: TGTGCCAGCAGCCGTCGCCCCTGGGACAGCACTGAAGCTTTCTTT. It codes for CASSRRPWDSTEAFF.

This clonotype was seen a single time. This rearrangement joins TRBV3-1 to TRBJ2-3, with D perhaps being TRBD1 or TRBD2 (6 bases each). CDR3 size: 15 residues. Germline V CDR1 and CDR2: LGHDT, YNNKEL (reference sequence). The V end was cut by 4 bases, the J end by 0 bases, with 11 bases between. In DNA form, the CDR3 reads TGTGCCAGCAGCCCGGAAGGGGGGAGCACAGATACGCAGTATTTT. Its translation is CASSPEGGSTDTQYF.

The chain couples TRBV7-2 to TRBJ2-5, with D possibly being TRBD2 (5 bases). Germline V gives CDR1 SGHTA, CDR2 FQGNSA. The CDR3 sequence is 17 residues long. V gave up 5 bases and J gave up 5 bases, with 24 bases separating them. The CDR3 DNA sequence: TGTGCCAGCAGCGGACCGGACTTGGGAGCGGCCAGGGAGACCCAGTACTTC. Translation: CASSGPDLGAARETQYF.

This chain uses TRBV9 with TRBJ1-5; D is unclear. The ends were cut back, 0 bases at V and 6 bases at J, with 13 bases in the middle. This CDR3 comprises 15 residues. CDR1 and CDR2 (germline): SGDLS, YYNGEE. CDR3 nucleotide sequence: TGTGCCAGCAGCGTAGGGGGTGGAACTGGTCAGCCCCAGCATTTT. Translated, it gives CASSVGGGTGQPQHF.

The chain combines TRBV4-3 with TRBJ2-7; D is unclear. V was clipped by 0 bases and J by 0 bases, with 12 bases between them. The CDR3 covers 16 residues. The germline V gene encodes CDR1 LGHNA and CDR2 YSLEER. CDR3 DNA sequence: TGCGCCAGCAGCCAAGAATTGTCAGACTTCTCCTACGAGCAGTACTTC. This sequence encodes CASSQELSDFSYEQYF.

The chain is built from TRBV20-1 and TRBJ2-3; D gene unclear. V lost 6 bases to trimming and J lost 2 bases, with 3 bases between them. CDR1 is DFQATT and CDR2 is SNEGSKA in the germline V gene (reference sequence). The CDR3 consists of 10 residues. CDR3 coding DNA: TGCAGTGCCCTCACAGATACGCAGTATTTT. Translation: CSALTDTQYF.

The genes are TRBV24-1 and TRBJ1-1; 7 nucleotides match TRBD1. J gave up 3 bases and V 0 bases, and 12 bases lay outside the gene matches. Looked up from germline, CDR1 is KGHDR and CDR2 is SFDVKD. The length of the CDR3 is 18 residues. In DNA form, the CDR3 reads TGTGCCACCAGTGATTTGGGGCGGCAGGGGGAATCGGACACTGAAGCTTTCTTT. Translating gives CATSDLGRQGESDTEAFF.

This clonotype was found once. J is TRBJ2-1 and V is TRBV20-1, with 14 nucleotides matching TRBD2. The CDR3 runs 20 residues. V gave up 1 base and J gave up 0 bases; unmatched junction bases: 11. CDR1 and CDR2 (germline): DFQATT, SNEGSKA (reference sequence). Here the CDR3 reads CSARAPGLAGELTSYNEQFF. CDR3 DNA sequence: TGCAGTGCTAGAGCCCCGGGACTAGCGGGAGAGCTAACCTCCTACAATGAGCAGTTCTTC.

The rearrangement links TRBV9 to TRBJ1-6, with 9 positions matching TRBD1. The CDR3 runs 15 residues. Germline-derived CDR1 and CDR2 are SGDLS and YYNGEE. Trimming cost V 3 bases and J 5 bases; bases outside gene matches: 3. CDR3 nucleotide sequence: TGTGCCAGCAGCGGGACAGGGGCCCATAATTCACCCCTCCACTTT. This sequence encodes CASSGTGAHNSPLHF.

The genes are TRBV6-4 and TRBJ2-3; D gene ambiguous. The germline V gene has CDR1 MRHNA and CDR2 SNTAGT. CDR3 size: 15 residues. V was pared by 3 bases and J by 0 bases, with 10 bases between. CDR3 nucleotide sequence: TGTGCCAGCAGTGAGGGGATTGGTAGCACAGATACGCAGTATTTT. This translates into CASSEGIGSTDTQYF.

This chain joins TRBV10-3 and TRBJ1-1; D is ambiguous. This CDR3 comprises 10 residues. The ends were cut back, 10 bases at V and 1 base at J, with 4 bases in the middle. Germline V lookup: CDR1 ENHRY, CDR2 SYGVKD. CDR3 bases: TGTGCCACCGAGAACACTGAAGCTTTCTTT. Its protein product is CATENTEAFF.